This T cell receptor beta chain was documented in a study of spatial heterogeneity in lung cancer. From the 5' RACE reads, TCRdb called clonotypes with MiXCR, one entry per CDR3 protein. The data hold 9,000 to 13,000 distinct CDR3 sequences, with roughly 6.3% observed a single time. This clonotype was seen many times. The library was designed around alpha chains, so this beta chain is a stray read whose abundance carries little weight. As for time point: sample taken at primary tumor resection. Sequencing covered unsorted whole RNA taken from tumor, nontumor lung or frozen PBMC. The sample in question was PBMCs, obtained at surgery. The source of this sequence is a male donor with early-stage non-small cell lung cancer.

The chain's CDR3 is CASSGDGSGDNEQFF. The DNA for the CDR3 is TGTGCCAGCAGCGGGGACGGAAGTGGGGACAATGAGCAGTTCTTC. This sequence joins TRBV5-6 and TRBJ2-1, with D perhaps given as TRBD1 or TRBD2 (5 bases each). CDR1 is SGHDT, CDR2 YYEEEE, per germline. Trimming stripped 4 bases from V and 5 bases from J, with 16 bases between. The CDR3 is 15 amino acids.